Below are 23 T cell receptor beta chains sequenced from a single sample in a study of cytomegalovirus exposure and HLA in healthy donors. PCR primers comprised 60 Vbeta and 13 Jbeta primers. Repertoires were generated with immunoSEQ multiplex PCR, while TCRdb's copy carries only in-frame clones and drops some. The sample yields fewer than 150,000 clones, about three quarters seen once. Sequences were obtained from PBMCs. These receptors all come from a man aged 18 to 35 in good health and CMV-seronegative.

The CDR3 protein is CASSLKVSGGPHEQFF. The CDR3 coding sequence is TGCGCCAGCAGCTTGAAGGTCTCGGGAGGGCCCCATGAGCAGTTCTTC. The chain couples TRBV5-1 to TRBJ2-1; TRBD2 matches 8 bases. The V segment lost 1 base and the J segment 8 bases; nucleotides outside the gene matches: 11. The CDR3 contains 16 residues. CDR1 SGHRS and CDR2 YFSETQ come from the germline V gene.

J is TRBJ1-4 and V is TRBV6-1; tentatively, D is TRBD1 (5 bases). V lost 2 bases and J 1 base, leaving 14 bases between the germline ends. The CDR3 loop spans 17 amino acids. In germline, CDR1 is MNHNS, CDR2 SASEGT. CDR3 DNA: TGTGCCAGCAGTGAAACTGGGGGGAGGGGAACTAATGAAAAACTGTTTTTT. Protein: CASSETGGRGTNEKLFF.

The V and J genes are TRBV19 and TRBJ2-7; D not certain. Germline CDR1 LNHDA, CDR2 SQIVND (reference sequence). CDR3 length: 15 residues. The V end lost 0 bases, the J end lost 0 bases, and 9 bases lay between the germline ends. The CDR3 here is CASSIDLRTSYEQYF. In nucleotides, the CDR3 is TGTGCCAGTAGTATAGATCTCAGAACCTCCTACGAGCAGTACTTC.

The chain links TRBV6-1 to TRBJ2-7; TRBD2 might be the D (6 bases). The CDR3 covers 14 residues. The germline CDR1 and CDR2 sequences are MNHNS and SASEGT. Trimming pared 5 bases from V and 3 bases from J, leaving 14 bases between. CDR3 sequence reads: CASSTGDSSYEQYF. Written as DNA, the CDR3 is TGTGCCAGCAGTACCGGGGACTCTAGCTACGAGCAGTACTTC.

This chain links TRBV5-8 with TRBJ2-1; the match to TRBD1 covers 8 bases. V lost 4 bases to trimming and J lost 0 bases; unmatched junction nucleotides: 3. Germline loops: CDR1 SGHTS, CDR2 YDEGEE. The CDR3 extends over 15 amino acids. CDR3 sequence: CASSMDRDSYNEQFF. CDR3 DNA sequence: TGTGCCAGCAGCATGGACAGGGACTCCTACAATGAGCAGTTCTTC.

In DNA, the CDR3 is TGTGCCAGTAGTATTGGGGACAGGGGGATCCCTAACTATGGCTACACCTTC. Its protein is CASSIGDRGIPNYGYTF. The chain uses TRBV19 and TRBJ1-2, with 11 bases identical to TRBD1. The CDR3 sequence is 17 residues long. The junction had 6 bases not matched to a gene; V was cut back by 3 bases and J by 0 bases. Germline loops: CDR1 LNHDA, CDR2 SQIVND (reference sequence).

The chain has TRBV4-1 and TRBJ2-5, with TRBD2 matching over 12 bases. The end of the DNA aligns better with TRBJ2-7, so the J call may be wrong. Germline CDR1 reads MGHRA; CDR2 reads YSYEKL. The CDR3 runs 17 residues. The CDR3 coding sequence is TGCGCCAGCAGCCAAGATGTACTAGCGGGAGGTTTCTACGAGCAGTACTTC. Amino acid sequence: CASSQDVLAGGFYEQYF.

The J gene is TRBJ2-1, the V gene TRBV25-1, with 8 bases fitting TRBD1. From germline, CDR1 is MGHDK and CDR2 SYGVNS. The CDR3 is 15 amino acids. With 6 bases clipped from V and 3 bases from J, the junction kept 7 bases outside the gene matches. CDR3 coding DNA: TGTGCCAGCAGCACGACAGGGGCCAACTACAATGAGCAGTTCTTC. It yields the protein CASSTTGANYNEQFF.

The gene calls are TRBV6-1 and TRBJ1-2, with D hard to call. The CDR3 covers 13 residues. The V and J ends lost 6 bases and 5 bases respectively, with 13 bases between them. Germline assignment: CDR1 MNHNS and CDR2 SASEGT. Here the CDR3 reads CASRRRREYGYTF. The CDR3 coding sequence is TGTGCCAGCAGACGTCGGAGAGAGTATGGCTACACCTTC.

The chain uses TRBV19 and TRBJ2-3; D is undetermined. Germline V gene data show CDR1 as LNHDA and CDR2 as SQIVND (reference sequence). Trimming removed 3 bases from V and 2 bases from J, with 6 bases in between. CDR3 length equals 13 residues. The DNA of the CDR3 is TGTGCCAGTAGTATTGTCCTCACAGATACGCAGTATTTT. Translated: CASSIVLTDTQYF.

V and J are TRBV10-1 and TRBJ2-1; tentative D call: TRBD1 (6 bases). This CDR3 comprises 13 residues. Germline V gives CDR1 WNHNN, CDR2 SYGVQD (reference sequence). V gave up 5 bases and J gave up 4 bases, with 9 bases separating them. The CDR3 DNA reads TGCGCCAGCAGTCAACAGGGATACAATGAGCAGTTCTTC. This encodes CASSQQGYNEQFF.

V usage is TRBV29-1 and J usage is TRBJ2-7, with D perhaps matching TRBD2 (5 bases). This CDR3 has 13 amino acids. Germline-derived CDR1 and CDR2 are SQVTM and ANQGSEA. Trimming stripped 5 bases from V and 5 bases from J, with 16 bases between. CDR3 bases: TGCAGCGTTCATGAGGGCGATCGGAACGAGCAGTACTTC. It codes for CSVHEGDRNEQYF.

The chain has TRBV6-4 and TRBJ2-2; 7 nucleotides match TRBD1. CDR1 is MRHNA, CDR2 SNTAGT, per germline. The CDR3 runs to 14 residues. With V trimmed by 6 bases and J by 8 bases, 9 bases remained unmatched. The CDR3 coding sequence is TGTGCCAGCAGCTCGGACAGGACGGGAGGGGAGCTGTTTTTT. The encoded protein is CASSSDRTGGELFF.

This chain connects TRBV7-6 to TRBJ2-7; the D is unclear. The V end was cut by 2 bases, the J end by 1 base, with 21 bases between. The CDR3 length is 18 residues. CDR1 and CDR2 from the germline V gene are SGHVS and FNYEAQ. DNA for the CDR3: TGTGCCAGCAGCTTAACCGGTAGCTTTTCAAACCCTTCCTACGAGCAGTACTTC. Protein sequence: CASSLTGSFSNPSYEQYF.

A note on this clone: The sample holds other DNA sequences that translate to the same CDR3. The chain links TRBV7-2 to TRBJ2-7; D perhaps matches TRBD2 (5 bases). Trimming left V 2 bases short and J 0 bases short, with 8 bases between. Germline V CDR1 and CDR2: SGHTA, FQGNSA. The CDR3 length is 14 residues. The CDR3 here is CASSLSGSSYEQYF. The CDR3 DNA follows: TGTGCCAGCAGCTTAAGTGGGAGCTCCTACGAGCAGTACTTC.

This clone has only a few counts. The chain employs TRBV29-1 and TRBJ1-2, with 8 bases aligning to TRBD1. Germline CDR1 reads SQVTM; CDR2 reads ANQGSEA. V lost 4 bases to trimming and J lost 4 bases; unmatched junction nucleotides: 11. This CDR3 has 15 residues. The CDR3 reads CSVGRSGGAFYGYTF. The CDR3 DNA sequence: TGCAGCGTTGGGAGGTCAGGGGGCGCGTTCTATGGCTACACCTTC.

This clone was detected only a few times. The chain combines TRBV27 with TRBJ2-7; 14 nucleotides match TRBD2. V shed 5 bases and J 7 bases; nucleotides not matched to a gene: 4. CDR1 is MNHEY, CDR2 SMNVEV, per germline (reference sequence). CDR3 length: 14 amino acids. In nucleotides, the CDR3 is TGTGCCAGCAGTCCGACTAGCGGGAGGGGGGAGCAGTACTTC. Translating it yields CASSPTSGRGEQYF.

A note on this clone: Additional DNA sequences in this sample encode the identical CDR3. V gene TRBV5-6 combines with J gene TRBJ1-5; D gene uncertain. This CDR3 is 14 amino acids long. The germline V gene has CDR1 SGHDT and CDR2 YYEEEE. V lost 2 bases and J lost 0, with 6 bases in between. Here the CDR3 DNA reads TGTGCCAGCAGCTTCAGCGATAGCAATCAGCCCCAGCATTTT. Residues: CASSFSDSNQPQHF.

The chain combines TRBV7-8 with TRBJ2-3; 11 bases are shared with TRBD2. The germline CDR1 and CDR2 sequences are SGHVS and FQNEAQ. There are 19 residues in the CDR3. The V gene end was trimmed by 2 bases and the J gene end by 2 bases; junction bases not matched to a gene: 12. The CDR3 bases are TGTGCCAGCAGCTTAATTATCGGGACTAGCGGTATTTCCACAGATACGCAGTATTTT. Amino acid sequence: CASSLIIGTSGISTDTQYF.

CDR3 region: CASSSLLQAGGYEQYF. The CDR3 nucleotides read TGTGCCAGCAGTTCCCTTTTGCAGGCGGGGGGTTACGAGCAGTACTTC. The chain recombines TRBV27 with TRBJ2-5; TRBD2 agrees at 8 bases. The closer fit of TRBJ2-7 to the DNA end suggests the J call may be wrong. Germline CDR1 and CDR2: MNHEY and SMNVEV (reference sequence). The CDR3 has 16 amino acids.

CDR3: CASSTDGGVNTEAFF. CDR3 DNA sequence: TGTGCCAGTAGTACCGACGGCGGGGTGAACACTGAAGCTTTCTTT. The J gene is TRBJ1-1, the V gene TRBV19, with D unresolved. V lost 4 bases to trimming and J lost 0 bases, with 12 bases between them. Germline CDR1 is LNHDA and CDR2 is SQIVND (reference sequence). CDR3 length: 15 amino acids. Full variable domain (remainder filled in from reference TRBV19 and TRBJ1-1): DGGITQSPKYLFRKEGQNVTLSCEQNLNHDAMYWYRQDPGQGLRLIYYSQIVNDFQKGDIAEGYSVSREKKESFPLTVTSAQKNPTAFYLCASSTDGGVNTEAFFGQGTRLTVV.

The chain has TRBV5-1 and TRBJ1-1; no clear D. With 4 bases removed from V and 2 bases from J, the gap between germline ends came to 12 bases. CDR1 SGHRS and CDR2 YFSETQ come from the germline V gene. This CDR3 comprises 14 residues. CDR3 in amino acids: CASSVETPNTEAFF. In DNA form, the CDR3 reads TGCGCCAGCAGCGTAGAAACCCCTAACACTGAAGCTTTCTTT.

This clone has only a few counts. The V call is TRBV5-1, the J call TRBJ2-5, with a weak D call TRBD1 (5 bases). CDR1 is SGHRS and CDR2 is YFSETQ in the germline V gene. Trimming removed 10 bases at V and 11 bases at J, with 27 bases between. This CDR3 contains 14 residues. CDR3 sequence (DNA): TGCGCCTGTTCCAGGGTAGTCGGTCAGGGATCTCAGTACTTC. This encodes CACSRVVGQGSQYF.